This T cell receptor beta chain was captured by sequencing in a study of CD4 and CD8 cells across lung adenocarcinoma regions. The CDR3 covers 15 residues. Germline V gives CDR1 MNHNS, CDR2 SASEGT. A remark on this clonotype: An end of the junction does not agree with germline; a read error may underlie this.

Localized lung adenocarcinoma, a non-small cell lung cancer, affected the donors. TCRdb reprocessed the PCR reads with MiXCR, giving one entry per CDR3 protein. The sample holds under 20,000 distinct CDR3 sequences, roughly 51% seen once. Sequencing was carried out using CD8+ T cells from the center of a lung tumor. This clonotype was obtained from a female donor with lung adenocarcinoma. The CD4 and CD8 labels of this study may be unreliable. V gene TRBV6-1 combines with J gene TRBJ2-3, with D possibly being TRBD2 (6 bases). Here the CDR3 reads CARGDGGAGPDTQYF. Here the CDR3 DNA reads TGTGCCAGGGGTGACGGAGGAGCGGGCCCAGATACGCAGTACTTT.